Sequencing of this TCR beta chain was carried out in a study of CD8+CD57+ T cells in acquired aplastic anemia. Overall study context: The sorted CD4+ and CD8+ cells yielded an average approximately 3 ug of DNA.

Study observations and caveats: CD8+ Simpson's diversity did not differ significantly between patients and controls. Patients and controls were found to share 25 to 30 CD8+ CDR3 sequences.

CDR3 and TCR beta VDJ profiling relied on genomic DNA as the template. Via MiXCR, TCRdb re-called the reads, giving one row per CDR3 protein. The sample has approximately 150,000 distinct CDR3 sequences; 40% to 55% are singletons. It was patients with CD8+CD57+ cell expansion by flow cytometry who were chosen for sequencing. The cohort consisted entirely of patients having severe acquired aplastic anemia. Details on this clonotype: Its antigen is not known.

The germline V and J ends were trimmed by 3 bases and 0 bases, with 10 bases remaining between them. This CDR3 region has 14 residues. Germline loops: CDR1 SGHRS, CDR2 YFSETQ. The sample taken for sequencing was sorted CD4+, CD8+, or CD8+CD57+ T cells (not recorded which) from PBMCs. The V call is TRBV5-1, the J call TRBJ2-7; D remains ambiguous. The TCR comes from a human donor with aplastic anemia. CDR3 in DNA: TGCGCCAGCAGCTCCACGACTCCCTCCTACGAGCAGTACTTC. As protein: CASSSTTPSYEQYF.